This TCR beta chain was sequenced in a study of shared clonotypes between healthy human individuals. Study-level points and caveats: Sequencing depth was predicted to influence how clonotypes are shared among donors.

This clone was seen many times. Its target is not known. Using immunoSEQ multiplex PCR, the repertoire was profiled, and TCRdb retains in-frame clones only, with some absent. The sample has more than 400,000 clones, 70% to 85% seen once. The CDR3 totals 15 residues. The ends were cut back, 5 bases at V and 1 base at J, with 14 bases in the middle. Germline V lookup: CDR1 MNHEY, CDR2 SMNVEV (reference sequence). The J gene is TRBJ2-5, the V gene TRBV27; maybe TRBD1 (5 bases). The receptor's source is a woman aged 35 to 49 in good health. Some clones in this sample may be carry-over from other donors' samples. Material: PBMCs. DNA of the CDR3: TGTGCCAGCAGTCAAAGACAGCTTTTCCAAGAGACCCAGTACTTC. This gives the protein CASSQRQLFQETQYF.